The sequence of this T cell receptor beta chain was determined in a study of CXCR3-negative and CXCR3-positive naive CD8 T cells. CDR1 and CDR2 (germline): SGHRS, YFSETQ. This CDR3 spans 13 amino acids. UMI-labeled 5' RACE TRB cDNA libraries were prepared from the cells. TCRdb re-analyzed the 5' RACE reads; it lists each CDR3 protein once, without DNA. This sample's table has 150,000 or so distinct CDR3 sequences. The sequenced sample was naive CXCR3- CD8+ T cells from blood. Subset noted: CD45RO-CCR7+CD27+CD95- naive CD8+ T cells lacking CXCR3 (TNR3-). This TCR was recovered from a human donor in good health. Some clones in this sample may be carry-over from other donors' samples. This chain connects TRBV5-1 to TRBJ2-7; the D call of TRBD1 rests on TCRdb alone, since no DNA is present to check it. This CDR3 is CASTPMTGAEQYF. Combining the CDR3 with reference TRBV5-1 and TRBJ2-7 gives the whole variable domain KAGVTQTPRYLIKTRGQQVTLSCSPISGHRSVSWYQQTPGQGLQFLFEYFSETQRNKGNFPGRFSGRQFSNSRSEMNVSTLELGDSALYLCASTPMTGAEQYFGPGTRLTVT.